These T cell receptor beta chains were read from a single sample in a study of T cells in lung cancer brain metastases. Here immunoSEQ multiplex PCR was the method, and the copy in TCRdb shows in-frame clones only, minus some. The table records under 6,000 clones, roughly 85% of them present only once. Source material: tumor tissue from the primary lung tumor. Every receptor here comes from a man aged 50-60 years with non-small cell lung cancer. The CDR3 runs from the conserved cysteine through the conserved F or W. The order of the fields is D gene, V gene, J gene, clone size, CDR3 DNA, CDR3 protein. D genes are given only for firm matches. The size field is filled for only some rows; it gives once, few, many or a size class.

TRBD1	TRBV19	TRBJ2-5	NA	TGTGCCAGCGCACAGACCGGGACAGCATCCGCGGAGACCCAGTACTTC	CASAQTGTASAETQYF
TRBD2	TRBV15	TRBJ2-5	NA	TGTGCCACCAGCAGAGATCTAGCGGGAGAAGAGACCCAGTACTTC	CATSRDLAGEETQYF
NA	TRBV29-1	TRBJ1-2	few	TGCAGCGTTGAAGAAGCGGCGGTATTACACTTC	CSVEEAAVLHF
TRBD1	TRBV9	TRBJ2-7	NA	TGTGCCAGCAGCGTCTCTGGACAGGGTTTCACCTACGAGCAGTACTTC	CASSVSGQGFTYEQYF
NA	TRBV7-8	TRBJ1-2	few	TGTGCCAGCAGCCTGAGCGGGGAAGGTGGCTACACCTTC	CASSLSGEGGYTF
NA	TRBV7-8	TRBJ2-3	NA	TGTGCCAGCAGCCCAGAAACTAGCACAGATACGCAGTATTTT	CASSPETSTDTQYF
NA	TRBV5-1	TRBJ1-2	once	TGCGCCAGCAGCTTGGAACACAATAATGGCTACACCTTC	CASSLEHNNGYTF
NA	TRBV19	TRBJ1-2	NA	TGTGCCAGTAGTATAACAGGCATGGGCTATGGCTACACCTTC	CASSITGMGYGYTF
TRBD1	TRBV29-1	TRBJ1-1	NA	TGCAGCGTTGAGGGGGACAGGTCCACTGAAGCTTTCTTT	CSVEGDRSTEAFF
TRBD1	TRBV5-1	TRBJ1-2	few	TGCGCCAGCAGTCCTGGACAGGGCTACTATGGCTACACCTTC	CASSPGQGYYGYTF
NA	TRBV30	TRBJ2-5	NA	TGTGCCTGGAGTGAGCGACAGGGAGGGACCCAGTACTTC	CAWSERQGGTQYF
TRBD1	TRBV13	TRBJ1-1	NA	TGTGCCAGCAGGCCCAGGCAGGGGGCGAACACTGAAGCTTTCTTT	CASRPRQGANTEAFF
NA	TRBV5-5	TRBJ2-4	NA	TGTGCCAGCAGCATTGGGGGGACTCAAGGCGGCATTCAGTACTTC	CASSIGGTQGGIQYF
NA	TRBV5-4	TRBJ2-2	NA	TGTGCCAGCAGCTTGGGGCACTCCAACACCGGGGAGCTGTTTTTT	CASSLGHSNTGELFF
TRBD1	TRBV19	TRBJ2-6	once	TGTGCCAGTAGTCCCCGGGGACAGGGAGGCTCTGGGGCCAACGTCCTGACTTTC	CASSPRGQGGSGANVLTF
NA	TRBV5-4	TRBJ2-1	NA	TGTGCCAGCAGCCCTGGGGGGCCGTCCTACAATGAGCAGTTCTTC	CASSPGGPSYNEQFF
NA	TRBV4-1	TRBJ1-2	NA	TGCGCCAGCAGCCAAGATTCAACAGCCAGGATCTATGGCTACACCTTC	CASSQDSTARIYGYTF
NA	TRBV2	TRBJ1-1	NA	TGTGCCAGCAACCCGTGGGCTGGGAACACTGAAGCTTTCTTT	CASNPWAGNTEAFF
NA	TRBV5-1	TRBJ1-5	once	TGCGCCAGCAGCTTCGAGGGCCCCAATCAGCCCCAGCATTTT	CASSFEGPNQPQHF
TRBD1	TRBV19	TRBJ2-2	once	TGTGCTAGTAGATCTTGGACAGGGGGAACCGGGGAGCTGTTTTTT	CASRSWTGGTGELFF
NA	TRBV4-2	TRBJ2-3	NA	TGTGCCAGCAGCCAAGAGACCCCACCCCGCACAGATACGCAGTATTTT	CASSQETPPRTDTQYF
NA	TRBV28	TRBJ2-5	NA	TGTGCCAGCAGGGGGACTTCCCCAATCGACCAAGAGACCCAGTACTTC	CASRGTSPIDQETQYF
TRBD1	TRBV11-2	TRBJ2-7	few	TGTGCCAGCGCATCAAAAGTCCAGACAGGGACGTACGAGCAGTACTTC	CASASKVQTGTYEQYF
TRBD2	TRBV10-2	TRBJ2-2	few	TGCGCCAGCTCGGGCGACGCGGGGGGGCGGACCGGGGAGCTGTTTTTT	CASSGDAGGRTGELFF
TRBD1	TRBV29-1	TRBJ2-7	NA	TGCAGCGCCAAAACAGGGGGCTACGAGCAGTACTTC	CSAKTGGYEQYF
NA	TRBV27	TRBJ1-5	NA	TGTGCCAGCAGTTCGGGCTACAATCAGCCCCAGCATTTT	CASSSGYNQPQHF
NA	TRBV9	TRBJ2-5	NA	TGTGCCAGCAGCCTACAGGGTGTAGAAGAGACCCAGTACTTC	CASSLQGVEETQYF
NA	TRBV28	TRBJ2-2	NA	TGTGCCAGCAGTCTTCGTAACACCGGGGAGCTGTTTTTT	CASSLRNTGELFF
TRBD1	TRBV7-9	TRBJ2-5	NA	TGTGCCAGCAGCCCAGGGGGCAGTCGGGAGACCCAGTACTTC	CASSPGGSRETQYF
TRBD2	TRBV11-3	TRBJ2-1	NA	TGTGCCAGCAGCCCTGAGGCTAGCGGATACAATGAGCAGTTCTTC	CASSPEASGYNEQFF
NA	TRBV30	TRBJ2-4	once	TGTGCCTGGAGTGTAACGGCCTCCAAAAACATTCAGTACTTC	CAWSVTASKNIQYF
TRBD1	TRBV29-1	TRBJ2-7	NA	TGCAACGTTCAACAGGGGGCCTACGAGCAGTACTTC	CNVQQGAYEQYF
TRBD2	TRBV7-9	TRBJ2-3	NA	TGTGCCAGCAGTCGCGGACTAGCGGGACCCACAGATACGCAGTATTTT	CASSRGLAGPTDTQYF
NA	TRBV13	TRBJ1-2	NA	TGTGCCAGCAGCTTGGGCGAGGGCGCCGGGAATGGCTACACCTTC	CASSLGEGAGNGYTF
TRBD1	TRBV27	TRBJ1-2	NA	TGTGCCAGCAAACCCGGGACAGCCAATAACTATGGCTACACCTTC	CASKPGTANNYGYTF
NA	TRBV5-1	TRBJ2-7	once	TGCGCCAGCAGCCTACACACCTACGAGCAGTACTTC	CASSLHTYEQYF